The T cell receptor (beta chain) under discussion was sequenced for a study of CDR3 diversity in severe acne. Trimming pared 3 bases from V and 0 bases from J, leaving 9 bases between. Germline CDR1 and CDR2: SGHTA and FQGTGA. CDR3 length equals 14 residues. TCRdb independently ran MiXCR on the PCR reads; one entry per CDR3 protein. The sample contains more than 70,000 distinct CDR3 sequences, approximately 49% of which appear only once. Only one count was recorded for this clonotype. Material: blood. V is TRBV7-3 and J is TRBJ2-7; no clear D. The origin of this receptor is a male donor with severe acne vulgaris. The CDR3 nucleotides are TGTGCCAGCAGCTTGGGCTCGACCTCCTACGAGCAGTACTTC. It encodes CASSLGSTSYEQYF.